The subject of this entry is one T cell receptor beta chain. The CDR3 covers 17 residues. J gave up 3 bases and V 0 bases, and 5 bases lay outside the gene matches. Looked up from germline, CDR1 is LGHNA and CDR2 is YNFKEQ. This sample was taken from a study of blood T cell repertoires in COVID-19. The overall study: The United States, Italy and Spain were the sources of the acute and convalescent COVID-19 samples. PBMCs, B-cell-depleted T cells, or T cells provided the cDNA or gDNA that made up the material.

Enrollment of patients from Seattle took place during active infection, with longitudinal follow-up. Authors' processing steps: Using reference gene primer amplification, nucleated cell counts were estimated. This table comes from immunoSEQ multiplex PCR, and its TCRdb copy is limited to in-frame clones, with some not included. V, J and clone size reflect that table, while D and trimming were determined from the DNA. The sample has around 53,000 clones; about 86% are singletons. The specimen sequenced was peripheral blood. The gene calls are TRBV4-2 and TRBJ2-1; TRBD2 agrees at 10 bases. The TCR comes from a woman in her fifties or sixties with COVID-19, enrolled during active disease. CDR3 in DNA: TGTGCCAGCAGCCAAGATTTGACTAGCGGGCGCTACAATGAGCAGTTCTTC. Translated, it gives CASSQDLTSGRYNEQFF.